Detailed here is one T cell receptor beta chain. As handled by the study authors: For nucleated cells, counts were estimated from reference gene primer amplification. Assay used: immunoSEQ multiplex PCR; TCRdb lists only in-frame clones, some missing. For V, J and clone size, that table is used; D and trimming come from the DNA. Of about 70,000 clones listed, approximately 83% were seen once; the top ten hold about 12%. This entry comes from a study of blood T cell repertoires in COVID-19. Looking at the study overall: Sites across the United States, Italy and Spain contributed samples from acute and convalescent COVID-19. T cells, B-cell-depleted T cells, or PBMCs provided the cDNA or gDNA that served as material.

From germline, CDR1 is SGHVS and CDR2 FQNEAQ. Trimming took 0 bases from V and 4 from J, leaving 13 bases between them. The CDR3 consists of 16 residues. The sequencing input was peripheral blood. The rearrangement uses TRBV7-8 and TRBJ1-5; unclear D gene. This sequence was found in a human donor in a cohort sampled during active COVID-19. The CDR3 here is CASSLARPGGNQPQHF. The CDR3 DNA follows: TGTGCCAGCAGCTTAGCGAGGCCTGGAGGGAATCAGCCCCAGCATTTT.